The 14 T cell receptor beta chains listed next were all sequenced from one sample in a study of blood T cell repertoires in COVID-19. The protocol was immunoSEQ multiplex PCR, while the TCRdb copy is restricted to in-frame clones and leaves out a portion. The top ten hold roughly 0.26% of the sample, which has approximately 670,000 clones, around 90% seen once. Sequenced input: peripheral blood. These receptors came from a woman younger than 30 with acute or convalescent COVID-19.

As for this clone: The same CDR3 also results from other DNA sequences found in this sample. This chain connects TRBV6-5 to TRBJ2-1; 16 bases agree with TRBD2. Germline CDR1 and CDR2: MNHEY and SVGAGI. This CDR3 has 14 amino acids. Trimming removed 6 bases from V and 11 bases from J; junction bases left unmatched: 4. CDR3 in amino acids: CASRGGLAGGKQFF. DNA for the CDR3: TGTGCCAGCAGAGGGGGACTAGCGGGGGGGAAGCAGTTCTTC.

The V and J genes are TRBV7-2 and TRBJ1-5, with 9 nucleotides matching TRBD1. Germline CDR1 SGHTA, CDR2 FQGNSA. With V trimmed by 1 base and J by 5 bases, 6 bases remained unmatched. The CDR3 spans 16 residues. Here the CDR3 DNA reads TGTGCCAGCAGCTTAGTAGGGACAGGGATGGATCAGCCCCAGCATTTT. Encoded protein: CASSLVGTGMDQPQHF.

This chain links TRBV5-1 with TRBJ1-1; the D gene is possibly TRBD1 (6 bases). The V end was cut by 2 bases, the J end by 2 bases, with 10 bases between. The CDR3 is 14 amino acids. The germline V gene has CDR1 SGHRS and CDR2 YFSETQ. The CDR3 region is CASSLQGPNTEAFF. The CDR3 DNA reads TGCGCCAGCAGCTTACAGGGCCCTAACACTGAAGCTTTCTTT.

The V call is TRBV25-1, the J call TRBJ1-1; D uncertain. Trimming took off 6 bases at V and 0 bases at J, with 2 bases between the two ends. This CDR3 is built from 11 residues. Germline V gene sequence: CDR1 MGHDK, CDR2 SYGVNS. CDR3 sequence reads: CASSLNTEAFF. The CDR3 DNA reads TGTGCCAGCAGCTTGAACACTGAAGCTTTCTTT. Variable domain in full (rest from reference TRBV25-1 and TRBJ1-1): EADIYQTPRYLVIGTGKKITLECSQTMGHDKMYWYQQDPGMELHLIHYSYGVNSTEKGDLSSESTVSRIRTEHFPLTLESARPSHTSQYLCASSLNTEAFFGQGTRLTVV.

The count of this clone is one. This chain links TRBV6-2 or TRBV6-3 with TRBJ1-1, with 12 bases matching TRBD1. The ends lost 8 bases at V and 3 bases at J; junction bases unmatched: 10. The CDR3 loop spans 16 amino acids. Germline CDR1 is MNHEY and CDR2 is SVGEGT. The CDR3: CASGRDRGQGYTEAFF. As DNA, the CDR3 is TGTGCCAGCGGCCGGGACAGGGGGCAGGGGTACACTGAAGCTTTCTTT.

V is TRBV9 and J is TRBJ1-4; 7 nucleotides line up with TRBD1. The CDR3 is 14 residues long. Trimming cost V 3 bases and J 7 bases; bases outside gene matches: 6. CDR1 and CDR2 (germline): SGDLS, YYNGEE. The CDR3, as DNA: TGTGCCAGCAGCGCCACAGGGGTTACTGAAAAACTGTTTTTT. Its translation is CASSATGVTEKLFF.

This clone was seen once. J is TRBJ1-5 and V is TRBV3-1 (or the pseudogene TRBV3-2), with D uncertain. The germline V and J ends were trimmed by 5 bases and 8 bases, with 16 bases remaining between them. The CDR3 loop spans 14 amino acids. Germline V lookup: CDR1 LGHDT, CDR2 YNNKEL (reference sequence). As DNA, the CDR3 is TGTGCCAGCAGCGAGGATCGGCTGATCGAGCCCCAGCATTTT. Translating it yields CASSEDRLIEPQHF.

For the CDR3, the DNA is TGTGCCAGCAGCTTTGCGGCCACAAATCAGCCCCAGCATTTT. This encodes CASSFAATNQPQHF. This sequence joins TRBV7-9 and TRBJ1-5; D ambiguous. Germline V gene sequence: CDR1 SEHNR, CDR2 FQNEAQ (reference sequence). The CDR3 is made up of 14 amino acids. V shed 3 bases and J shed 4 bases, with 10 bases lying between them.

The rearrangement uses TRBV5-5 and TRBJ2-6, with 8 bases lining up with TRBD2. V lost 3 bases and J lost 0; bases outside the gene matches: 11. This CDR3 spans 19 amino acids. Per germline, CDR1 SGHKS and CDR2 YYEKEE (reference sequence). The CDR3 loop is CASSSRAGDRYSGANVLTF. The DNA of the CDR3 is TGTGCCAGCAGCTCACGAGCGGGGGACCGATACTCTGGGGCCAACGTCCTGACTTTC.

The V call is TRBV9, the J call TRBJ2-7, with D possibly being TRBD1 (5 bases). The germline gives CDR1 SGDLS, CDR2 YYNGEE. The CDR3 contains 19 residues. With 4 bases removed from V and 5 bases from J, the gap between germline ends came to 31 bases. As DNA, the CDR3 is TGTGCCAGCAGCCCCTACGGCGTCCCCCTTTTCAGGGAAAGGGACGAGCAGTACTTC. Translated: CASSPYGVPLFRERDEQYF.

The rearrangement uses TRBV24-1 and TRBJ1-1; D gene unclear. Germline CDR1 KGHDR, CDR2 SFDVKD. CDR3 length: 12 residues. Trimming took 2 bases from V and 4 from J, leaving 4 bases between them. The CDR3: CATSDYGTEAFF. The CDR3 region has the DNA TGTGCCACCAGTGATTACGGCACTGAAGCTTTCTTT.

V gene TRBV5-1 combines with J gene TRBJ1-2, with 10 bases fitting TRBD1. Per the germline V gene, CDR1 is SGHRS and CDR2 is YFSETQ. V trimming: 0 bases; J trimming: 3 bases; junction bases outside the gene matches: 8. The CDR3 runs to 17 residues. The CDR3 DNA reads TGCGCCAGCAGCTTGGGTCCGGGACAGGGGATTGACTATGGCTACACCTTC. Protein sequence: CASSLGPGQGIDYGYTF.

This chain joins TRBV6-2 or TRBV6-3 and TRBJ1-1; TRBD1 is a possible D gene (6 bases). Germline values: CDR1 MNHEY, CDR2 SVGEGT. This CDR3 region has 14 residues. The germline V and J ends were trimmed by 6 bases and 5 bases, with 16 bases remaining between them. As DNA, the CDR3 is TGTGCCAGCAGCCGAGGTGACAGGCGTACTGAAGCTTTCTTT. It translates to CASSRGDRRTEAFF.

This chain links TRBV5-4 with TRBJ1-2; D gene unclear. Germline assignment: CDR1 SGHNT and CDR2 YYREEE (reference sequence). The CDR3 covers 14 residues. V dropped 5 bases and J dropped 2 bases, with 13 bases sitting between them. CDR3 nucleotide sequence: TGTGCCAGCAGTCGGAGGGAAGCGAACTATGGCTACACCTTC. Protein product: CASSRREANYGYTF.